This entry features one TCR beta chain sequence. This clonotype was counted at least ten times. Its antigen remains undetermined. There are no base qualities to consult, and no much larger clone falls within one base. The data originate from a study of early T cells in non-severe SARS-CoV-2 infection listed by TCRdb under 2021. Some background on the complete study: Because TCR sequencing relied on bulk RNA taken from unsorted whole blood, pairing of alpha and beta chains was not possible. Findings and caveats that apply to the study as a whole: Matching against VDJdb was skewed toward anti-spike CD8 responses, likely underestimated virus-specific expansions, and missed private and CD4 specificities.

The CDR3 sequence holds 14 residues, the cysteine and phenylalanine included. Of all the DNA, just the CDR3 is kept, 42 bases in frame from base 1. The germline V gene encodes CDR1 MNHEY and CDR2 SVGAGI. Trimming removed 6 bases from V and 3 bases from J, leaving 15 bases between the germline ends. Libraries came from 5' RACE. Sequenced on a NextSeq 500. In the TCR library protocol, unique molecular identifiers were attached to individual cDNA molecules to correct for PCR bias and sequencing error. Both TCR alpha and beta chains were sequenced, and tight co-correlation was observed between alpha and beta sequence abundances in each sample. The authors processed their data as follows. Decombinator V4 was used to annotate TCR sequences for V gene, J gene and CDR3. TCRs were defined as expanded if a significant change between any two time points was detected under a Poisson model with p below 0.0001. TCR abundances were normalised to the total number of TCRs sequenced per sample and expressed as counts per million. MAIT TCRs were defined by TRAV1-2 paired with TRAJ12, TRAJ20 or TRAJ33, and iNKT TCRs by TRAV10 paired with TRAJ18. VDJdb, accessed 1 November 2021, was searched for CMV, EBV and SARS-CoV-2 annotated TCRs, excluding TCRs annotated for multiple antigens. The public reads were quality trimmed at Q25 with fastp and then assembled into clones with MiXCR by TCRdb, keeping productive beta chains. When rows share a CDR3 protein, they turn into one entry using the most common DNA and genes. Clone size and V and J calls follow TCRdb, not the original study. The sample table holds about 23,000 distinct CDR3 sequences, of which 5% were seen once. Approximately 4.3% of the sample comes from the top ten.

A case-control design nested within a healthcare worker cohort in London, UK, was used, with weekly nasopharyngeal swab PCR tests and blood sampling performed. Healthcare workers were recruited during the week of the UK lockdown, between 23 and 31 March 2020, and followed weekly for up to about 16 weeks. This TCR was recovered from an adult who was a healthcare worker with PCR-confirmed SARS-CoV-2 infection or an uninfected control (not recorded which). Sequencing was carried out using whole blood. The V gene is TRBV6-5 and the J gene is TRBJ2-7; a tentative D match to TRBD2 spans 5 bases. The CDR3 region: CASSRERASYEQYF. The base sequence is TGTGCCAGCAGCCGGGAAAGGGCTAGCTACGAGCAGTACTTC.